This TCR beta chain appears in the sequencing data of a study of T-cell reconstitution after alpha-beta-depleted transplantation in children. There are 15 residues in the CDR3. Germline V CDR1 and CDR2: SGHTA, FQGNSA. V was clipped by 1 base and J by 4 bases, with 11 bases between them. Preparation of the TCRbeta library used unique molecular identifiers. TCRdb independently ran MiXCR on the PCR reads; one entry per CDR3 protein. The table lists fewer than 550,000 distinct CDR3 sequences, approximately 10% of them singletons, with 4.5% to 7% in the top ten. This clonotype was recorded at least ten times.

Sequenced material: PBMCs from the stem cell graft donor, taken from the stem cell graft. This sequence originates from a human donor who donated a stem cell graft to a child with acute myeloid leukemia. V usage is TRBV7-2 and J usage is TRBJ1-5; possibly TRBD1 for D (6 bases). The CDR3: CASSLDRDINQPQHF. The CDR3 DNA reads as TGTGCCAGCAGCTTAGACAGGGACATAAATCAGCCCCAGCATTTT. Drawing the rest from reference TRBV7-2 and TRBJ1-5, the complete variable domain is GAGVSQSPSNKVTEKGKDVELRCDPISGHTALYWYRQSLGQGLEFLIYFQGNSAPDKSGLPSDRFSAERTGGSVSTLTIQRTQQEDSAVYLCASSLDRDINQPQHFGDGTRLSIL.